The clone carrying this TCR beta chain was seen ten or more times. What it binds is not known. TCRdb reanalysed the 5' RACE reads using MiXCR and keeps one entry per CDR3 protein. The data show roughly 26,000 distinct CDR3 sequences, 6% seen once. These data belong to a study of spatial heterogeneity in lung cancer. Study-wide points: Ubiquitous, expanded tumor-derived TCRs were more frequently observed in blood at resection than at follow-up.

Indicated time point: blood at routine non-recurrence follow-up after resection. Without sorting, whole RNA was sequenced from tumor, nontumor lung or frozen PBMC. Germline V gene lookup returns CDR1 LGHNA and CDR2 YSLEER. V was cut by 3 bases and J by 2 bases, with 7 bases left in between. The length of the CDR3 is 13 residues. The sample here was PBMCs, taken at follow-up. This receptor was identified in a male donor with early-stage non-small cell lung cancer. V and J are TRBV4-3 and TRBJ2-5; D unresolved. CDR3: CASSHRNQETQYF. CDR3 DNA sequence: TGCGCCAGCAGCCATCGGAATCAAGAGACCCAGTACTTC.